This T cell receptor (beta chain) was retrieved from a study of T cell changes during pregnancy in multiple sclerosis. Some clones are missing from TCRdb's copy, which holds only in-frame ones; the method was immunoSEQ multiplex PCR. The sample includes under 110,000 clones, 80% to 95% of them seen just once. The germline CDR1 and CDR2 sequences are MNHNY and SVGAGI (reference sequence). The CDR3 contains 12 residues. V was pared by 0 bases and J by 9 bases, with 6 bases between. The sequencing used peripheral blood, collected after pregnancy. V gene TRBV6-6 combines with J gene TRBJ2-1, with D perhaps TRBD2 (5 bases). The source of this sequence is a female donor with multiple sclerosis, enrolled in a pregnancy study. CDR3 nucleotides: TGTGCCAGCAGTTACTCTGGGAGTGAGCAGTTCTTC. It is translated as CASSYSGSEQFF.